The source of this TCR beta chain is a study of response to subunit inactivated influenza vaccine. There are a few counts of this clonotype. The germline CDR1 and CDR2 sequences are ENHRY and SYGVKD. J lost 5 bases, V lost 10 bases, and 8 bases had no gene match. The CDR3 has 13 residues. From the RT-PCR reads, TCRdb called clonotypes with MiXCR, one entry per CDR3 protein. The table lists roughly 170,000 distinct CDR3 sequences, 9.2% of them singletons. The chain has TRBV10-3 and TRBJ2-5; TRBD2 aligns across 9 bases. The TCR was taken from a man aged 50 or older who received an inactivated influenza vaccine. The source was non-naive T cells sorted from PBMCs, collected on the day of vaccination. CDR3 region: CANAGGPGETQYF. As DNA, the CDR3 is TGTGCCAATGCGGGGGGGCCGGGGGAGACCCAGTACTTC.